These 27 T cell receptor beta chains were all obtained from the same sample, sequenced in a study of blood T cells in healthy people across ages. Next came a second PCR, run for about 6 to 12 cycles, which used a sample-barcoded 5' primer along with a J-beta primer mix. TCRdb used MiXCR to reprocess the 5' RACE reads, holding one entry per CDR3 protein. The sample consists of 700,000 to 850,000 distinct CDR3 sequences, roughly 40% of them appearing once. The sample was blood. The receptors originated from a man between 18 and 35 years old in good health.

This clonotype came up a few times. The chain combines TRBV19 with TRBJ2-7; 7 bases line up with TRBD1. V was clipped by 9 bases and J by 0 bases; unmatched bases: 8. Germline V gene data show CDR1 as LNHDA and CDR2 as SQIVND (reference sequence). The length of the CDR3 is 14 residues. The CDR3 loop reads CASSGQESSYEQYF. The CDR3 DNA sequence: TGTGCCAGCAGTGGACAGGAGAGCTCCTACGAGCAGTACTTC.

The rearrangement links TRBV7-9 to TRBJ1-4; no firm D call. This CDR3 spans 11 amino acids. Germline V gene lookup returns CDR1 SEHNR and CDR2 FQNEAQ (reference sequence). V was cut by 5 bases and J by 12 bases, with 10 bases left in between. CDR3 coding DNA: TGTGCCAGCAGCCCAGAGGTTGAACTGTTTTTT. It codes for CASSPEVELFF. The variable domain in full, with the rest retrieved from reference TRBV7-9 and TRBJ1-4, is DTGVSQNPRHKITKRGQNVTFRCDPISEHNRLYWYRQTLGQGPEFLTYFQNEAQLEKSRLLSDRFSAERPKGSFSTLEIQRTEQGDSAMYLCASSPEVELFFGSGTQLSVL.

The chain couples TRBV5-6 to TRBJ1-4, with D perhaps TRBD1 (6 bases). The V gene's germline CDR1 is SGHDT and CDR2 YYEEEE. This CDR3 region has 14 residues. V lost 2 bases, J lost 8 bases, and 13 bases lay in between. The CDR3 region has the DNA TGTGCCAGCAGCTTACAGGGCCTCGGAGAAAAACTGTTTTTT. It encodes CASSLQGLGEKLFF.

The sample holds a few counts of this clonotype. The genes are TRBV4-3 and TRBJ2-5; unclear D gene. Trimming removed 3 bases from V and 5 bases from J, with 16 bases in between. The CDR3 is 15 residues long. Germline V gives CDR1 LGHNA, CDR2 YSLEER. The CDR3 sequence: CASSQALGRRETQYF. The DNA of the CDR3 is TGCGCCAGCAGCCAGGCCCTCGGACGTAGGGAGACCCAGTACTTC.

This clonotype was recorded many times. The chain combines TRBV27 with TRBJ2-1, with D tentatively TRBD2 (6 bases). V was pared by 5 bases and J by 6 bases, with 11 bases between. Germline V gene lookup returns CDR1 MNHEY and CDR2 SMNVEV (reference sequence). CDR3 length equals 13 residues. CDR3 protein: CASSPMTSNEQFF. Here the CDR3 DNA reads TGTGCCAGCAGTCCCATGACTAGCAATGAGCAGTTCTTC.

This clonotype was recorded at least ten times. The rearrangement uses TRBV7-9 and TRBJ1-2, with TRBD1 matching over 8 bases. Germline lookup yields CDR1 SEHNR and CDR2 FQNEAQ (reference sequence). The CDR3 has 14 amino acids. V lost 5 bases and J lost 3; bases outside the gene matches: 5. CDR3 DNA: TGTGCCAGCAGCCTGACAGGGGATGACTATGGCTACACCTTC. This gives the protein CASSLTGDDYGYTF. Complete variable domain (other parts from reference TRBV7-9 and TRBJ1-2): DTGVSQNPRHKITKRGQNVTFRCDPISEHNRLYWYRQTLGQGPEFLTYFQNEAQLEKSRLLSDRFSAERPKGSFSTLEIQRTEQGDSAMYLCASSLTGDDYGYTFGSGTRLTVV.

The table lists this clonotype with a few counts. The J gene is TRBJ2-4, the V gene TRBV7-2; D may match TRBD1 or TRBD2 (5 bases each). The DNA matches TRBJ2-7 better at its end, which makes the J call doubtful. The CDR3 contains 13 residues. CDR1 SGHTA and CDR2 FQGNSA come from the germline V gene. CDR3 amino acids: CASSLARDDEQYF. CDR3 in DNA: TGTGCCAGCAGCTTAGCGAGGGACGACGAGCAGTACTTC.

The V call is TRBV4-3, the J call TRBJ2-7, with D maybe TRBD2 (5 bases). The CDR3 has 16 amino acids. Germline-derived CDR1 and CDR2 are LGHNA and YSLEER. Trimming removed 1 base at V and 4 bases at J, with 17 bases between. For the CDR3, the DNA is TGCGCCAGCAGCCAAGGGTCACAGAGGGCCCCTTACGAGCAGTACTTC. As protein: CASSQGSQRAPYEQYF.

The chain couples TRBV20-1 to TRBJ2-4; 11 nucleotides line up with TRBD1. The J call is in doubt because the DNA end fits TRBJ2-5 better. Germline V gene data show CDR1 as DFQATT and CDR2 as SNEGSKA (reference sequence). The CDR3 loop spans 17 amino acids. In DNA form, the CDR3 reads TGCAGTGCTAAGATAGTGGGACAGGGGGATTTGCAAGAGACCCAGTACTTC. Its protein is CSAKIVGQGDLQETQYF.

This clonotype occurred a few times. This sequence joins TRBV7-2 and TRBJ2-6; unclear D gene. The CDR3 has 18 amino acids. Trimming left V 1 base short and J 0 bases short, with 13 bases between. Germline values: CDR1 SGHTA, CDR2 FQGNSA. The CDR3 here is CASSLGAIPSSGANVLTF. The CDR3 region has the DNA TGTGCCAGCAGCTTAGGAGCAATCCCGAGCTCTGGGGCCAACGTCCTGACTTTC.

The CDR3 sequence: CSVSRRTGLGETRYF. CDR3 DNA sequence: TGCAGCGTTTCTCGTAGGACAGGGCTGGGAGAGACCCGGTACTTC. The rearrangement joins TRBV29-1 to TRBJ2-7; 8 positions match TRBD1. The CDR3 covers 15 residues. Germline values: CDR1 SQVTM, CDR2 ANQGSEA. The V segment lost 5 bases and the J segment 12 bases; nucleotides outside the gene matches: 21.

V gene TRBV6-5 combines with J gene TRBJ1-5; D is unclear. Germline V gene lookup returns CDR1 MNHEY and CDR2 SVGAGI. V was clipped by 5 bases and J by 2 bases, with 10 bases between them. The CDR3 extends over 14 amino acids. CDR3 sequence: CASSDNAGNQPQHF. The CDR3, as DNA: TGTGCCAGCAGTGACAACGCGGGCAATCAGCCCCAGCATTTT.

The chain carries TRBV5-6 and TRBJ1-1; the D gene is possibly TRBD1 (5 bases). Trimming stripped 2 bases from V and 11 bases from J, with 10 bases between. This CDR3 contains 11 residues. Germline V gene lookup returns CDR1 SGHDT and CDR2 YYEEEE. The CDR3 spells CASSLGVSAFF. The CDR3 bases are TGTGCCAGCAGCTTAGGGGTATCGGCTTTCTTT.

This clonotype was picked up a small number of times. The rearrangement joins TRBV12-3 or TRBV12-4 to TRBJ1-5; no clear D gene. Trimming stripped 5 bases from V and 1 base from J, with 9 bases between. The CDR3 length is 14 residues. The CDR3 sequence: CASSQLDSNQPQHF. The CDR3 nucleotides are TGTGCCAGCAGTCAATTGGACAGCAATCAGCCCCAGCATTTT.

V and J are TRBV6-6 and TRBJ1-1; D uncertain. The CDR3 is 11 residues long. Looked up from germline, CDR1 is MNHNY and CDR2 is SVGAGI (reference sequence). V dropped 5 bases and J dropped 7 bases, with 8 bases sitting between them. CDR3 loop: CASSPRREAFF. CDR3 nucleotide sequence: TGTGCCAGCAGTCCGCGTCGTGAAGCTTTCTTT.

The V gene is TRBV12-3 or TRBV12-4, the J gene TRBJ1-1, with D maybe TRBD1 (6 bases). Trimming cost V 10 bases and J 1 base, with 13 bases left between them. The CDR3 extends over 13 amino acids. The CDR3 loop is CANRVAANTEAFF. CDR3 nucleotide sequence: TGTGCCAACAGGGTTGCCGCGAACACTGAAGCTTTCTTT.

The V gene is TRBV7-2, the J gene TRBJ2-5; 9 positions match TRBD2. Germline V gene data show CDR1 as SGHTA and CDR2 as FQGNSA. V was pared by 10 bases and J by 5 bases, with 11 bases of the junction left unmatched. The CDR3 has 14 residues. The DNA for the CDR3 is TGTGCCACCCAGCGGGGGGACTTCGAGGAGACCCAGTACTTC. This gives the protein CATQRGDFEETQYF.

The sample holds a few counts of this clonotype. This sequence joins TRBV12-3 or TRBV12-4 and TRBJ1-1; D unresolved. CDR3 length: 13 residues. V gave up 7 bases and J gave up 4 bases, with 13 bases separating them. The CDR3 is CASTLGKSTEAFF. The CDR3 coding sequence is TGTGCCAGCACTTTGGGCAAGAGCACTGAAGCTTTCTTT.

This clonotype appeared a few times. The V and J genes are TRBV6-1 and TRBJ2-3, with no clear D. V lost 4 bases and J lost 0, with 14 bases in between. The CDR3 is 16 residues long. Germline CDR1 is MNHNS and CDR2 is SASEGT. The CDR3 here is CASSGYSFSSTDTQYF. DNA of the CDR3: TGTGCCAGCAGTGGCTACAGTTTTTCTAGCACAGATACGCAGTATTTT.

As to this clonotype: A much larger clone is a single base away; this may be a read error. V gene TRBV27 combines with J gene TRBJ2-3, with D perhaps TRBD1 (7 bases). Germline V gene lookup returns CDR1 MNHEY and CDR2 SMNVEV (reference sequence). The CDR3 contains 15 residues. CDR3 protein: CTTSRGDSHTDTQYF. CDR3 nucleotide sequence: TGTACCACCTCAAGGGGGGACAGCCACACAGATACGCAGTATTTT.

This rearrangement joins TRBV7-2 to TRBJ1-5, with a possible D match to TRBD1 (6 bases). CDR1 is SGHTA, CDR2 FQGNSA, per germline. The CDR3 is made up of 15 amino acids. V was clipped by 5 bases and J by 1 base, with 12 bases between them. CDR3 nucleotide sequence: TGTGCCAGCAGCCAGGCGGGGGCCAGCAATCAGCCCCAGCATTTT. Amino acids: CASSQAGASNQPQHF. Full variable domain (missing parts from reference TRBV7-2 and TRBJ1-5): GAGVSQSPSNKVTEKGKDVELRCDPISGHTALYWYRQSLGQGLEFLIYFQGNSAPDKSGLPSDRFSAERTGGSVSTLTIQRTQQEDSAVYLCASSQAGASNQPQHFGDGTRLSIL.

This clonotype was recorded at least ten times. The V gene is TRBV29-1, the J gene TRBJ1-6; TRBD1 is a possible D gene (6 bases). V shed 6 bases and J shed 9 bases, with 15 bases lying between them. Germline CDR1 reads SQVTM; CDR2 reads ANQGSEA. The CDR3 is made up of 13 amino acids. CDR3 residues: CSVATGRGSPLHF. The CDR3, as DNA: TGCAGCGTGGCCACAGGGAGAGGTTCACCCCTCCACTTT.

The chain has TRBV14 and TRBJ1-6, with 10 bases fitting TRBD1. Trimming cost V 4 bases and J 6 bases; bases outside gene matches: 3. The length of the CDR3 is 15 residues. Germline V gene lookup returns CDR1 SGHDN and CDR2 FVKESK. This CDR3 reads CASSRDRGGNSPLHF. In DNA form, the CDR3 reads TGTGCCAGCAGCCGGGACAGGGGAGGTAATTCACCCCTCCACTTT.

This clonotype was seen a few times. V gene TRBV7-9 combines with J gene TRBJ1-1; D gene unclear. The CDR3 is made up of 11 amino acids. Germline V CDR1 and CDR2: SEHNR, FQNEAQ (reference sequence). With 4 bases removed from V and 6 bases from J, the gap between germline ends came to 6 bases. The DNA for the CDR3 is TGTGCCAGCAGCTATCAGGCTGAAGCTTTCTTT. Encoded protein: CASSYQAEAFF.

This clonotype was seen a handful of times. The CDR3 here is CSVDRGVTEAFF. CDR3 bases: TGCAGCGTCGACAGGGGGGTCACTGAAGCTTTCTTT. The chain employs TRBV29-1 and TRBJ1-1; 9 bases map to TRBD1. V dropped 6 bases and J dropped 4; count of bases not matched to a gene: 3. Germline V gene data show CDR1 as SQVTM and CDR2 as ANQGSEA. This CDR3 is built from 12 residues.

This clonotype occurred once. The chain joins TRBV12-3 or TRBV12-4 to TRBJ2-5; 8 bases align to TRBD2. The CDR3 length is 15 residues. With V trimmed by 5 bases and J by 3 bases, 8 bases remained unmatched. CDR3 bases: TGTGCCAGCAGTCTCCTCGGGACTAGGGAAGAGACCCAGTACTTC. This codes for CASSLLGTREETQYF.

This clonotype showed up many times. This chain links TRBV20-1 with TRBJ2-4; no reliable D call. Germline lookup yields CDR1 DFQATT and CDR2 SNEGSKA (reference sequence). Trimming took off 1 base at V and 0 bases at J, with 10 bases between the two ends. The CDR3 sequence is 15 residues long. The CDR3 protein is CSARARHIAKNIQYF. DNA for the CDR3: TGCAGTGCTAGAGCCCGACACATAGCCAAAAACATTCAGTACTTC.